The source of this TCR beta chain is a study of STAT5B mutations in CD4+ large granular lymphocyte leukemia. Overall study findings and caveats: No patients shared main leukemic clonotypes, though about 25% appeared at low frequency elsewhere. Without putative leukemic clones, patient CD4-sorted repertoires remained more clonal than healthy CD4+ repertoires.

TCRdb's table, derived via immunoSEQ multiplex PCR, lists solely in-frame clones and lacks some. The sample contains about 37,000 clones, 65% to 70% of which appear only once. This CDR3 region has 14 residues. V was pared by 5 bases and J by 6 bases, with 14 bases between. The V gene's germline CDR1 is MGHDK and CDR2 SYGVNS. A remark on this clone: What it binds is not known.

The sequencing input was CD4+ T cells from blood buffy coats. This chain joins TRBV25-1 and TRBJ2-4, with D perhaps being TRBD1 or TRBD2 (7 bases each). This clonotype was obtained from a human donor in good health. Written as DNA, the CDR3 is TGTGCCAGCAGTCAACAGGGGAGGGGAAACATTCAGTACTTC. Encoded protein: CASSQQGRGNIQYF.